This TCR beta chain was found in a study of beta chain features in type 1 diabetes. Study-wide findings and caveats: Shorter TCRB CDR3s, moderately but significantly so, marked every one of the four CD4+ subsets in Type 1 diabetes patients.

cDNA synthesis used the whole RNA isolate, giving expressed TCRB sequences. Clones were sequenced by immunoSEQ multiplex PCR, and TCRdb holds only the in-frame ones, with some missing. The sample includes some 500,000 clones, roughly 10% seen only once; the top ten take less than 0.06%. V lost 0 bases to trimming and J lost 2 bases, with 7 bases between them. This CDR3 comprises 14 residues. The germline gives CDR1 SGHRS, CDR2 YFSETQ. This clone was observed a few times. What it binds is unknown. Other DNA variants within this sample encode the same CDR3. This TCR came from a woman aged 18-30 years in good health. Sequencing was performed on naive CD4+ T cells from blood. The gene calls are TRBV5-1 and TRBJ2-3, with D maybe TRBD1 (5 bases). In nucleotides, the CDR3 is TGCGCCAGCAGCTTGGGACAGAACACAGATACGCAGTATTTT. The encoded protein is CASSLGQNTDTQYF.